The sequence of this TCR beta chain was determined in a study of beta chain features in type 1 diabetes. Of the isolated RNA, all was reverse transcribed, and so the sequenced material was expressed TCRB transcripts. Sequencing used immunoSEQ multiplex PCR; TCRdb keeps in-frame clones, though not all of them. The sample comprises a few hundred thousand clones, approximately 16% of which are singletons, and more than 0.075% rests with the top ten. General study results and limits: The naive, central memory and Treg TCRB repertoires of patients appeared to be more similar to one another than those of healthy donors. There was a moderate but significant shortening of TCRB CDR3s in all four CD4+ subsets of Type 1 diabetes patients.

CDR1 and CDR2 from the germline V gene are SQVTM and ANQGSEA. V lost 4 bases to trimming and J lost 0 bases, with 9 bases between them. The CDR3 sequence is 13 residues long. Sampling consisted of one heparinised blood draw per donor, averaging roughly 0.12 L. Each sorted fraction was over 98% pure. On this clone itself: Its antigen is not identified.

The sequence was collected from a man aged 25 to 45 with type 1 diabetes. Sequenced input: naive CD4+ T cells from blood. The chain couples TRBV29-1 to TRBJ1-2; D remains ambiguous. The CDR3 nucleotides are TGCAGCGTTGCCCGTCCGGCTAACTATGGCTACACCTTC. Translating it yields CSVARPANYGYTF.